The 7 T cell receptor beta chains below were found in one sample sequenced in a study of T-cell memory formation after mild COVID-19. TCRdb re-called the 5' RACE reads through MiXCR, storing one row per CDR3 protein. There are approximately 480,000 distinct CDR3 sequences in the sample; about 20% occur only once, and 9% to 15% lies in the top ten. Sequencing was performed on PBMCs or a T cell subset sorted from them (not recorded which). These receptors all come from an adult woman who had mild COVID-19 (a few samples of this study predate the infection). Cell type and time point are not known.

CDR3 DNA sequence: TGTGCCAGCAGCTTAGCGCCCCCGTACGAGCAGTACTTC. It is translated as CASSLAPPYEQYF. The chain combines TRBV7-8 with TRBJ2-7; D unclear. Trimming left V 0 bases short and J 4 bases short, with 7 bases between. CDR1 is SGHVS, CDR2 FQNEAQ, per germline. The CDR3 runs to 13 residues. The complete variable domain, with remaining parts taken from reference TRBV7-8 and TRBJ2-7, reads GAGVSQSPRYKVAKRGQDVALRCDPISGHVSLFWYQQALGQGPEFLTYFQNEAQLDKSGLPSDRFFAERPEGSVSTLKIQRTQQEDSAVYLCASSLAPPYEQYFGPGTRLTVT.

This clonotype was detected only a few times. The V and J genes are TRBV6-5 and TRBJ2-7, with 11 bases identical to TRBD2. Germline V CDR1 and CDR2: MNHEY, SVGAGI. This CDR3 comprises 19 residues. With V trimmed by 8 bases and J by 7 bases, 25 bases remained unmatched. The CDR3 loop is CASARPVAGGRNPYVEQYF. Here the CDR3 DNA reads TGTGCCAGCGCGCGGCCGGTAGCGGGGGGGCGGAACCCCTACGTAGAGCAGTACTTC.

This clonotype was seen only once. This chain connects TRBV3-1 to TRBJ1-6; D gene unclear. The germline V and J ends were trimmed by 1 base and 8 bases, with 6 bases remaining between them. CDR1 is LGHDT and CDR2 is YNNKEL in the germline V gene (reference sequence). CDR3 length: 13 amino acids. Here the CDR3 DNA reads TGTGCCAGCAGCCAAGGCGATTATTCACCCCTCCACTTT. This gives the protein CASSQGDYSPLHF. Looking up the rest from reference TRBV3-1 and TRBJ1-6 gives the full variable domain: DTAVSQTPKYLVTQMGNDKSIKCEQNLGHDTMYWYKQDSKKFLKIMFSYNNKELIINETVPNRFSPKSPDKAHLNLHINSLELGDSAVYFCASSQGDYSPLHFGNGTRLTVT.

The V gene is TRBV5-1, the J gene TRBJ2-1, with D perhaps matching TRBD1 or TRBD2 (5 bases each). The V gene's germline CDR1 is SGHRS and CDR2 YFSETQ. Trimming shortened V by 4 bases and J by 5 bases, and 16 bases separated the two germline ends. The CDR3 has 15 residues. The CDR3 loop reads CASSRAGTENNEQFF. The CDR3 DNA reads as TGCGCCAGCAGCAGGGCCGGGACGGAGAACAATGAGCAGTTCTTC. Based on the CDR3 plus reference TRBV5-1 and TRBJ2-1, the full variable domain is KAGVTQTPRYLIKTRGQQVTLSCSPISGHRSVSWYQQTPGQGLQFLFEYFSETQRNKGNFPGRFSGRQFSNSRSEMNVSTLELGDSALYLCASSRAGTENNEQFFGPGTRLTVL.

This clonotype came up a few times. The chain joins TRBV29-1 to TRBJ1-4; D remains ambiguous. Trimming took 4 bases from V and 6 from J, leaving 9 bases between them. Germline CDR1 is SQVTM and CDR2 is ANQGSEA. The CDR3 length is 12 residues. Written as DNA, the CDR3 is TGCAGCGTTGGACGATCCGATGAAAAACTGTTTTTT. Translating it yields CSVGRSDEKLFF.

This clonotype was seen more than once but under ten times. The rearrangement uses TRBV5-1 and TRBJ1-1; D gene ambiguous. CDR3 length equals 14 residues. V gave up 5 bases and J gave up 4 bases, with 15 bases separating them. Germline loops: CDR1 SGHRS, CDR2 YFSETQ. The DNA for the CDR3 is TGCGCCAGCAGAAGGGCGTCAGTCGGCACTGAAGCTTTCTTT. Its protein is CASRRASVGTEAFF.

CDR3 in DNA: TGTGCCAGCAGCCAGACTAGCGGGGGGGCCACCGGGGAGCTGTTTTTT. Amino acids: CASSQTSGGATGELFF. V is TRBV3-1 and J is TRBJ2-2, with 14 nucleotides matching TRBD2. The CDR3 has 16 residues. CDR1 and CDR2 from the germline V gene are LGHDT and YNNKEL (reference sequence). Trimming cost V 3 bases and J 4 bases; bases outside gene matches: 1.